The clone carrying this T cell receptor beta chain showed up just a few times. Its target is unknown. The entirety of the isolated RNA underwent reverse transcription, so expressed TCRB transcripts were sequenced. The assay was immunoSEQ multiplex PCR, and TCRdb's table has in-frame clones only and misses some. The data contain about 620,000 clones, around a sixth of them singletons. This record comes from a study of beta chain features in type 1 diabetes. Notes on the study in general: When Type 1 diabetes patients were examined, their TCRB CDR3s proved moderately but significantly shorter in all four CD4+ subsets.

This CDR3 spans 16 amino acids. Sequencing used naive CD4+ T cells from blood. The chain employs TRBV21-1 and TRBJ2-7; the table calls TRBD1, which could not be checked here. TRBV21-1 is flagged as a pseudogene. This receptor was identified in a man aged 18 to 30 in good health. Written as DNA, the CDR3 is TGTGCCAGCAGCAAAGATCAGGGAATTACCTCCTACGAGCAGTACTTC. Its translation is CASSKDQGITSYEQYF.